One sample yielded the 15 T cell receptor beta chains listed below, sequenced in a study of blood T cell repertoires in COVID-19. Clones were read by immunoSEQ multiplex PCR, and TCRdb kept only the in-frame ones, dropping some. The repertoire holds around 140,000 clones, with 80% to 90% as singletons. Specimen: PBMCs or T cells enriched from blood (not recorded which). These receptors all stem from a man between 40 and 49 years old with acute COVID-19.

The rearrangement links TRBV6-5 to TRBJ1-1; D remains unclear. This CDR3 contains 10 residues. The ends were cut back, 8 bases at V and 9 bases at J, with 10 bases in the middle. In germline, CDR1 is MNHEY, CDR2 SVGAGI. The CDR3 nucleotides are TGTGCCAGCTCCGGTACGCAAGCTTTCTTT. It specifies CASSGTQAFF.

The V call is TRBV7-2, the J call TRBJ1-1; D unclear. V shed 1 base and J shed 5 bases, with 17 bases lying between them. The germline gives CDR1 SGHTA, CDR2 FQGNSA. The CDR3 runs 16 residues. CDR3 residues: CASSLGFGDDGTEAFF. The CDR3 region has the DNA TGTGCCAGCAGCTTAGGGTTCGGGGATGACGGAACTGAAGCTTTCTTT.

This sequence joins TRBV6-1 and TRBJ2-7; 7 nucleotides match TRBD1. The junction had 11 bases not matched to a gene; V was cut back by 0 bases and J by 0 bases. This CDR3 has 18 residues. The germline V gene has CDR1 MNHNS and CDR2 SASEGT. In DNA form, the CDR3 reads TGTGCCAGCAGTGAAGCGCAATCGACAGGGACAAGCTCCTACGAGCAGTACTTC. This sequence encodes CASSEAQSTGTSSYEQYF.

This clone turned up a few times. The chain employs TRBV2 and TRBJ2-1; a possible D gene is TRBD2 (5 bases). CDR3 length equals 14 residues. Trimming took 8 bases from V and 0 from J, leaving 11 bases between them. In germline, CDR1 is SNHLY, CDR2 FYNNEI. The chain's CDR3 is CASGSLYSYNEQFF. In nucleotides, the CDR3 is TGTGCCAGCGGGAGCCTCTACTCCTACAATGAGCAGTTCTTC.

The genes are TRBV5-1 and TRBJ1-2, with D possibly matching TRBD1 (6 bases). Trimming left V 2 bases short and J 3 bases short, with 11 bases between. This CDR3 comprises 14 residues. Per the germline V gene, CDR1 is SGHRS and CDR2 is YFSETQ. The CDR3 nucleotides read TGCGCCAGCAGCTTACAGGGAGGGCACTATGGCTACACCTTC. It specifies CASSLQGGHYGYTF.

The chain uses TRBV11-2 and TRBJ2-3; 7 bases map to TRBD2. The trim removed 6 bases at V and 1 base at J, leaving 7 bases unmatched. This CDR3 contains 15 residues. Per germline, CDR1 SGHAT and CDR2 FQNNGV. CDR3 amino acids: CASSSRDYRTDTQYF. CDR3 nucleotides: TGTGCCAGCAGTTCCCGGGACTACCGCACAGATACGCAGTATTTT.

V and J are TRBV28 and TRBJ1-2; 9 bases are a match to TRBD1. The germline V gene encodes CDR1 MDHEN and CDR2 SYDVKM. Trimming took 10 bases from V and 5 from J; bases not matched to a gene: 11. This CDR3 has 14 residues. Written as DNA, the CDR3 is TGTGCCATTACATCCACCGGGACAGGGTATGGCTACACCTTC. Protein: CAITSTGTGYGYTF.

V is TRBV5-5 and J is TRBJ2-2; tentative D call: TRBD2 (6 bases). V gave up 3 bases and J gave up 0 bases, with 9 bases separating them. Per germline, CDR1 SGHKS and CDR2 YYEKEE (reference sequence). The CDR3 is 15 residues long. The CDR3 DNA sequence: TGTGCCAGCAGCTATGGACTATCGAACACCGGGGAGCTGTTTTTT. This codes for CASSYGLSNTGELFF.

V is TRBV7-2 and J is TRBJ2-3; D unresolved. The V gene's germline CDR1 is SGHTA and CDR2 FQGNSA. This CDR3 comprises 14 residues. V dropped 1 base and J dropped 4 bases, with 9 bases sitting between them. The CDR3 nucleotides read TGTGCCAGCAGCTTAGGCCCGGGTGCAGATACGCAGTATTTT. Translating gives CASSLGPGADTQYF. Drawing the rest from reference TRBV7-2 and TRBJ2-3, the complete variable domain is GAGVSQSPSNKVTEKGKDVELRCDPISGHTALYWYRQSLGQGLEFLIYFQGNSAPDKSGLPSDRFSAERTGGSVSTLTIQRTQQEDSAVYLCASSLGPGADTQYFGPGTRLTVL.

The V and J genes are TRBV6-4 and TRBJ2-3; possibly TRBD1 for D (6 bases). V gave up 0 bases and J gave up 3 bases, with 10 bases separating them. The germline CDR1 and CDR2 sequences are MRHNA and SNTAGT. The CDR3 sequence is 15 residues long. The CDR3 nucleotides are TGTGCCAGCAGTGACTCACAGGGCGGGACAGATACGCAGTATTTT. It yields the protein CASSDSQGGTDTQYF.

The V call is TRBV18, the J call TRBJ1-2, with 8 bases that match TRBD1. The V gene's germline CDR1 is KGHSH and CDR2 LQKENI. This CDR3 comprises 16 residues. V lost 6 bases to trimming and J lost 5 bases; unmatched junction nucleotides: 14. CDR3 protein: CASSSGTGTGPYGYTF. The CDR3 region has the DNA TGTGCCAGCTCGTCAGGCACCGGGACAGGTCCGTATGGCTACACCTTC.

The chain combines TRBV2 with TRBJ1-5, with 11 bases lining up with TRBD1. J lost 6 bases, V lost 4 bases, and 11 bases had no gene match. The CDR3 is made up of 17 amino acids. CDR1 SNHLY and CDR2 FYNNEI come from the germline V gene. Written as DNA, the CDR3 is TGTGCCAGCAGTGCGGTCGCAGGACAGGGGGCGTCTCAGCCCCAGCATTTT. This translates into CASSAVAGQGASQPQHF.

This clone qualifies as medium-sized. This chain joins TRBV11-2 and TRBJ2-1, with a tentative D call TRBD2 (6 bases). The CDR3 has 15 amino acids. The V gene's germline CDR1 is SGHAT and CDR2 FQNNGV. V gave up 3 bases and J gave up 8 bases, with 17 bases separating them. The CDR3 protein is CASSLGLITRDEQFF. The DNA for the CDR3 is TGTGCCAGCAGCTTGGGACTCATCACGAGGGATGAGCAGTTCTTC.

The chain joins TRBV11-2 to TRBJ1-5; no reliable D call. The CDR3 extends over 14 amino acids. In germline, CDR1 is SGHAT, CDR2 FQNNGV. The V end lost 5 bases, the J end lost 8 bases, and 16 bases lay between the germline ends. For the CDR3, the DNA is TGTGCCAGCAGCCGGAGAGGGAATAAAGAGCCCCAGCATTTT. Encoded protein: CASSRRGNKEPQHF.

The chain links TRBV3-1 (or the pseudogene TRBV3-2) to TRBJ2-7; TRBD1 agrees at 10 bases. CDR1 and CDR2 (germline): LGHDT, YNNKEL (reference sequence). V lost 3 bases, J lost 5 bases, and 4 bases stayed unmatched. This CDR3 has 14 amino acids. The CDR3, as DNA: TGTGCCAGCAGCCAGGGACAGGGGTTCCACGAGCAGTACTTC. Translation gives CASSQGQGFHEQYF.